Listed here are 5 T cell receptor beta chains from one sample, sequenced in a study of cytomegalovirus exposure and HLA in healthy donors. Primers for the PCR totalled 60 Vbeta and 13 Jbeta. Some clones are missing from TCRdb's copy, which holds only in-frame ones; the method was immunoSEQ multiplex PCR. The table includes a few hundred thousand clones, over 85% detected once. Sequences were obtained from PBMCs. The receptor source for this set is a woman between 18 and 29 years old in good health and CMV-seronegative.

This clone was seen just once. DNA of the CDR3: TGCGCCAGCAGCCTAGGTCCGGCCTCGGGGGGTAAAAACATTCAGTACTTC. Translating gives CASSLGPASGGKNIQYF. The J gene is TRBJ2-4, the V gene TRBV4-1, with 7 bases lining up with TRBD2. The CDR3 consists of 17 residues. The V and J ends lost 4 bases and 4 bases, in that order; junction bases with no gene match: 13. CDR1 is MGHRA and CDR2 is YSYEKL in the germline V gene.

In this sample, this clone turned up a few times. This same CDR3 is encoded by further DNA sequences in the sample. The chain recombines TRBV5-1 with TRBJ2-3; possible D gene TRBD2, 6 bases. V was shortened by 0 bases and J by 1 base, with 6 bases between the two germline ends. This CDR3 has 14 amino acids. CDR1 is SGHRS and CDR2 is YFSETQ in the germline V gene. CDR3 loop: CASSLGGGTDTQYF. The DNA for the CDR3 is TGCGCCAGCAGCTTGGGCGGGGGCACAGATACGCAGTATTTT.

The genes are TRBV10-2 and TRBJ2-7; D possibly corresponds to TRBD2 (6 bases). Germline loops: CDR1 WSHSY, CDR2 SAAADI. V was clipped by 4 bases and J by 2 bases, with 6 bases between them. CDR3 size: 12 residues. Here the CDR3 DNA reads TGCGCCAGCAGTGGGACTACCTACGAGCAGTACTTC. It translates to CASSGTTYEQYF.

V gene TRBV27 combines with J gene TRBJ2-1, with a tentative D call TRBD1 (6 bases). Germline assignment: CDR1 MNHEY and CDR2 SMNVEV (reference sequence). The V gene lost 3 bases and the J gene lost 0 bases, with 24 bases spanning the gap. This CDR3 is built from 20 residues. This chain's CDR3 is CASSFTGLWVAEGSYNEQFF. CDR3 coding DNA: TGTGCCAGCAGTTTTACAGGGCTATGGGTCGCTGAGGGCTCCTACAATGAGCAGTTCTTC.

The chain is built from TRBV5-6 and TRBJ1-2; 8 positions match TRBD1. Losses at the gene ends were 1 base for V and 3 bases for J; bases not matched to a gene: 17. The CDR3 has 19 amino acids. Germline lookup yields CDR1 SGHDT and CDR2 YYEEEE. The CDR3 protein is CASSLISVRGPWWDYGYTF. For the CDR3, the DNA is TGTGCCAGCAGCTTGATTTCGGTCAGGGGGCCGTGGTGGGACTATGGCTACACCTTC.